This T cell receptor beta chain was sequenced during a study of cytomegalovirus exposure and HLA in healthy donors. This CDR3 comprises 18 residues. The V gene end was trimmed by 3 bases and the J gene end by 4 bases; junction bases not matched to a gene: 15. Germline CDR1 and CDR2: SGDLS and YYNGEE. TCRdb's table, derived via immunoSEQ multiplex PCR, lists solely in-frame clones and lacks some. The profile shows about 130,000 clones, more than 70% of them singletons. What was sequenced was PBMCs. The rearrangement joins TRBV9 to TRBJ2-1; TRBD2 agrees at 8 bases. This TCR was sampled from a man aged 30-40 years in good health and CMV-seronegative. The CDR3 reads CASSALMAGGPVYNEQFF. The CDR3 bases are TGTGCCAGCAGCGCGTTAATGGCGGGAGGACCTGTTTACAATGAGCAGTTCTTC.